This TCR beta chain was obtained from a study of OX40 agonist ivuxolimab in advanced cancers. General notes on the study: Ivuxolimab was a fully human IgG2 agonistic monoclonal antibody targeting the costimulatory receptor OX40 (CD134). Intravenous ivuxolimab was administered to patients every 2 weeks at six dose levels: 0.01, 0.1, 0.3, 1.5, 3 and 10 mg/kg. Of the approximately 54 patients in dose escalation, some 19 had hepatocellular carcinoma, around 15 had melanoma, 9 had renal cell carcinoma and 9 had head and neck cancer. In the dose-escalation cohort, around four fifths of patients were male, and the mean age was around 60 years, with a range of 23 to 79. Patients were allowed to have had prior anti-PD-1, anti-PD-L1 or anti-CTLA-4 therapy, and approximately 40% of the dose-escalation patients had been treated with checkpoint inhibitors. Partial responses were achieved by three dose-escalation patients, of whom one had hepatocellular carcinoma and two had cutaneous melanoma. Peripheral TCRbeta sequencing aimed to test whether ivuxolimab altered TCR sequence diversity and caused clonal T-cell expansion. The monotherapy dose-escalation portion (N of about 50 patients) of the phase I ivuxolimab trial is reported in the paper. The full study reports these points: Low levels of normalized T-cell clonal expansion were also seen in some nonresponding patients. In the 0.1-3.0 mg/kg groups, partial responders had among the lowest normalized peripheral clonal expansion, particularly in CD8+ T cells. Clonal expansion of both CD4+ and CD8+ blood T cells was observed from baseline to week 6 at doses 0.1 to 3.0 mg/kg. The antigen specificity of the peripheral T cells that underwent clonal expansion was not determined. After ivuxolimab, expanded clones were on average more numerous among CD8+ T cells than among CD4+ T cells.

The trial excluded patients who had a history of autoimmune disease or were on systemic immunosuppression. In every dose cohort, peripheral blood was drawn for TCR sequencing at baseline, cycle 4 day 1, and cycle 7 day 1. The samples were taken from a phase I, first-in-human, multicenter, open-label dose-escalation trial of ivuxolimab. The trial enrolled adults with locally advanced or metastatic head and neck squamous cell, hepatocellular, melanoma or renal cell carcinoma. Before TCR sequencing, CD4+ T cells and CD8+ T cells were sorted from peripheral blood as separate populations. In regard to this clone: The antigen this receptor binds is unknown. Base qualities are not at hand, and no much larger clone is one base apart.

As encoded in the germline V gene (reference sequence), CDR1 is MNHEY while CDR2 is SMNVEV. The trim is 2 bases for V and 6 bases for J, with a gap of 5 bases between the germline ends. The CDR3 measures 11 amino acids from cysteine to phenylalanine. The DNA shown is the 33-base CDR3, in frame from base 1. Genomic DNA was extracted from sorted cells for sequencing of the TCRbeta CDR3 region. The immunoSEQ Assay was used for sequencing of TCRbeta CDR3 regions. TCRdb re-hosts the immuneACCESS table, in-frame sequences only. Its copies lack some clones; in the studies checked, an unresolved V gene accounts for under half of them, and the cause for the rest is not known. The sample includes about 52,000 clones, with roughly four fifths observed a single time. The top ten clonotypes cover under 5% of the sample.

This sequence was found in an adult with an advanced solid tumor such as melanoma, head and neck, liver or kidney cancer. The sequences come from CD4+ or CD8+ T cells sorted from blood, collected in a trial of the OX40 agonist ivuxolimab. The chain joins TRBV27 to TRBJ2-7, with the D gene uncertain. CDR3 loop: CASSLGFEQYF. The DNA is TGTGCCAGCAGTTTAGGGTTCGAGCAGTACTTC.